Following are 24 T cell receptor beta chains from one sample sequenced in a study of regulatory T cells in long-lasting Graves disease. In building TCR beta libraries, iRepertoire HTBI primers were used together with Arm-PCR of CDR3 regions. One entry per CDR3 protein, called by TCRdb with MiXCR from the multiplex PCR reads. The sample includes roughly 420,000 distinct CDR3 sequences, approximately 14% of them seen just once. The time point denotes: newly diagnosed GD, antithyroid drugs for less than 3 months. PBMC RNA served as the TCR library source. These data are also associated with another study on T cells in Graves' hyperthyroidism and ophthalmopathy.

The source material was peripheral blood mononuclear cells (PBMCs), sampled at new diagnosis, from a patient treated with antithyroid drugs. Every receptor here comes from a woman in her fifties or sixties with Graves disease.

This clonotype appeared a single time. This may be a read error: a much more frequent sequence differs by one nucleotide. The conserved phenylalanine or tryptophan is not found at the CDR3 terminus, so this likely reflects a read error. The CDR3 DNA reads as TGTGCCTGGAGTCGGGACAGGGGAGGCACCATATATTCT. Its translation: CAWSRDRGGTIYS. The chain has TRBV30 and TRBJ1-3, with 10 nucleotides matching TRBD1. V lost 2 bases, J lost 9 bases, and 4 bases stayed unmatched. There are 13 residues in the CDR3. CDR1 and CDR2 (germline): GTSNPN, SVGIG (reference sequence).

This clonotype has ten or more counts. This chain connects TRBV29-1 to TRBJ2-3; the D gene is possibly TRBD1 (5 bases). Trimming removed 3 bases at V and 4 bases at J, with 8 bases between. Germline loops: CDR1 SQVTM, CDR2 ANQGSEA. This CDR3 contains 12 residues. CDR3 amino acids: CSVDSGSDTQYF. The CDR3 DNA sequence: TGCAGCGTTGATTCAGGGTCAGATACGCAGTATTTT.

The rearrangement uses TRBV4-1 and TRBJ2-7; D may correspond to TRBD1 or TRBD2 (5 bases each). Germline CDR1 reads MGHRA; CDR2 reads YSYEKL. V was shortened by 0 bases and J by 2 bases, with 11 bases between the two germline ends. The CDR3 is made up of 15 amino acids. CDR3 DNA sequence: TGCGCCAGCAGCCAAGACCCCGGGACCGCCTACGAGCAGTACTTC. It encodes CASSQDPGTAYEQYF.

Turning to this clonotype: With a much larger clone just one base away, this may be a read error. V gene TRBV20-1 combines with J gene TRBJ2-7, with 13 positions matching TRBD2. Germline assignment: CDR1 DFQATT and CDR2 SNEGSKA (reference sequence). CDR3 length: 14 amino acids. This chain's CDR3 is CSAWTSGSRYEHYF. CDR3 in DNA: TGCAGTGCTTGGACTAGCGGGAGTCGATACGAGCATTACTTC.

At least ten counts were recorded for this clonotype. In DNA form, the CDR3 reads TGTGCCAGCAGAAAGACCGAAGAGACCCAGTACTTC. It is translated as CASRKTEETQYF. The V call is TRBV7-9, the J call TRBJ2-5; no clear D. The V and J ends lost 6 bases and 3 bases respectively, with 8 bases between them. The germline V gene has CDR1 SEHNR and CDR2 FQNEAQ (reference sequence). This CDR3 has 12 amino acids. Full variable domain (remainder filled in from reference TRBV7-9 and TRBJ2-5): DTGVSQNPRHKITKRGQNVTFRCDPISEHNRLYWYRQTLGQGPEFLTYFQNEAQLEKSRLLSDRFSAERPKGSFSTLEIQRTEQGDSAMYLCASRKTEETQYFGPGTRLLVL.

This clonotype was observed a few times. The gene calls are TRBV7-8 and TRBJ1-2; D is uncertain. The CDR3 runs to 18 residues. Trimming stripped 2 bases from V and 5 bases from J, with 24 bases between. Germline loops: CDR1 SGHVS, CDR2 FQNEAQ. CDR3 region: CASSLLFWDSQMWYGYTF. DNA for the CDR3: TGTGCCAGCAGCTTACTGTTCTGGGATTCTCAGATGTGGTATGGCTACACCTTC.

This clonotype was recorded at least ten times. The DNA for the CDR3 is TGTGCCAGCACCCGGACTAGCGGGATGGCCGGGGAGCTGTTTTTT. It codes for CASTRTSGMAGELFF. The chain couples TRBV12-3 or TRBV12-4 to TRBJ2-2; 12 bases agree with TRBD2. With V trimmed by 7 bases and J by 6 bases, 6 bases remained unmatched. The CDR3 has 15 residues.

Only a few counts were recorded for this clonotype. The J gene is TRBJ2-7, the V gene TRBV10-3; no definite D call. The germline gives CDR1 ENHRY, CDR2 SYGVKD. CDR3 length: 13 amino acids. Trimming left V 6 bases short and J 1 base short, with 10 bases between. The CDR3 region has the DNA TGTGCCATCAGGGAGAATCCTTCCTACGAGCAGTACTTC. Amino acids: CAIRENPSYEQYF.

The chain has TRBV20-1 and TRBJ1-1; no definite D call. CDR3 length: 14 amino acids. Germline CDR1 is DFQATT and CDR2 is SNEGSKA (reference sequence). Deletions cut 2 bases from V and 1 base from J, with 11 bases between. The CDR3 here is CSARREHENTEAFF. The CDR3 DNA sequence: TGCAGTGCTAGACGGGAACACGAGAACACTGAAGCTTTCTTT.

There are many counts of this clonotype. This chain links TRBV7-9 with TRBJ2-1; the D is unclear. The CDR3 contains 13 residues. Trimming took 5 bases from V and 3 from J, leaving 8 bases between them. The V gene's germline CDR1 is SEHNR and CDR2 FQNEAQ (reference sequence). The CDR3, as DNA: TGTGCCAGCAGCCCCCCACTCTACAATGAGCAGTTCTTC. Translated: CASSPPLYNEQFF.

This clonotype was observed at least ten times. CDR3 bases: TGTGCCAGCAGCTTAGGCCTAGCGGGAGTTGGCGAGCAGTACTTC. Protein sequence: CASSLGLAGVGEQYF. The rearrangement joins TRBV11-1 to TRBJ2-7; TRBD2 matches 10 bases. The CDR3 runs 15 residues. The junction had 6 bases not matched to a gene; V was cut back by 1 base and J by 6 bases. CDR1 SGHAT and CDR2 FQDESV come from the germline V gene (reference sequence).

This clonotype appeared many times. The J gene is TRBJ1-2, the V gene TRBV7-6; perhaps TRBD1 as D (5 bases). Germline CDR1 is SGHVS and CDR2 is FNYEAQ. The ends were cut back, 5 bases at V and 2 bases at J, with 9 bases in the middle. The CDR3 sequence is 13 residues long. The CDR3 DNA reads TGTGCCAGCAGCCCACAGGAAAACTATGGCTACACCTTC. This sequence encodes CASSPQENYGYTF.

This clonotype was counted many times. The chain recombines TRBV2 with TRBJ1-1, with TRBD1 identical over 7 bases. Germline CDR1 SNHLY, CDR2 FYNNEI. V gave up 2 bases and J gave up 3 bases; unmatched junction bases: 0. The CDR3 has 13 residues. The CDR3 sequence: CASSETGDTEAFF. The CDR3, as DNA: TGTGCCAGCAGTGAAACAGGGGACACTGAAGCTTTCTTT.

This clonotype came up many times. The chain recombines TRBV5-1 with TRBJ2-5; 8 nucleotides match TRBD1. Germline CDR1 is SGHRS and CDR2 is YFSETQ. The CDR3 runs to 15 residues. V was pared by 3 bases and J by 5 bases, with 9 bases of the junction left unmatched. This CDR3 is CASSYQGAPGETQYF. CDR3 sequence (DNA): TGCGCCAGCAGCTACCAGGGGGCGCCGGGGGAGACCCAGTACTTC.

The chain has TRBV5-1 and TRBJ2-3; 11 bases fit TRBD2. The ends lost 1 base at V and 3 bases at J; junction bases unmatched: 10. Germline V gives CDR1 SGHRS, CDR2 YFSETQ. This CDR3 contains 18 residues. The DNA for the CDR3 is TGCGCCAGCAGCTTGAAAGTACTAGCGGGAGCTGGTACAGATACGCAGTATTTT. It translates to CASSLKVLAGAGTDTQYF.

This clonotype was picked up a small number of times. A much larger clone differs by one base, so this may be a read error. The rearrangement joins TRBV28 to TRBJ1-1, with 11 bases matching TRBD1. The CDR3 covers 14 residues. Germline V lookup: CDR1 MDHEN, CDR2 SYDVKM. The chain's CDR3 is CASMPPGQGGEASF. CDR3 in DNA: TGTGCCAGCATGCCCCCGGGACAGGGGGGTGAAGCTTCCTTT.

This clonotype was found many times. The chain is built from TRBV27 and TRBJ1-2; 7 nucleotides match TRBD1. The CDR3 covers 15 residues. Germline V gives CDR1 MNHEY, CDR2 SMNVEV (reference sequence). V shed 3 bases, J shed 8 bases, and the junction held 12 bases outside the gene matches. CDR3 sequence reads: CASSLGRDSLVGYTF. CDR3 in DNA: TGTGCCAGCAGTTTGGGCCGGGACAGCCTCGTAGGCTACACCTTC.

Here the CDR3 DNA reads TGTGCCAGCAGTGTTAGTTTGGGACAGGGGGTTGAAAAACTGTTTTTT. It encodes CASSVSLGQGVEKLFF. The chain uses TRBV6-1 and TRBJ1-4, with TRBD1 matching over 11 bases. The junction had 8 bases not matched to a gene; V was cut back by 4 bases and J by 7 bases. CDR1 and CDR2 (germline): MNHNS, SASEGT. CDR3 size: 16 residues.

The sample holds a few counts of this clonotype. A junction boundary mismatches the germline segment, possibly from a read error. The chain has TRBV7-9 and TRBJ1-4; 9 positions agree with TRBD1. This CDR3 comprises 14 residues. Germline CDR1 SEHNR, CDR2 FQNEAQ (reference sequence). CDR3 DNA: TGTGCCAGCAGCACGGACAGGGGAGGTGAAAATCTGTTTTTT. It yields the protein CASSTDRGGENLFF.

The CDR3 loop is CATSDSGLAGGKWDEQFF. In DNA form, the CDR3 reads TGTGCCACCAGTGATTCAGGACTAGCGGGAGGGAAATGGGATGAGCAGTTCTTC. The J gene is TRBJ2-1, the V gene TRBV24-1; 15 nucleotides line up with TRBD2. The germline V gene has CDR1 KGHDR and CDR2 SFDVKD. After removal of 2 bases from V and 8 bases from J, the junction contained 9 bases not matched to a gene. The CDR3 is 18 residues long.

The sample holds many counts of this clonotype. The gene calls are TRBV11-3 and TRBJ2-7, with 7 bases fitting TRBD1. The germline V gene has CDR1 SGHNT and CDR2 YENEEA. The CDR3 sequence is 13 residues long. V lost 5 bases and J lost 4; bases outside the gene matches: 5. Here the CDR3 reads CASSDRDGYEQYF. In DNA form, the CDR3 reads TGTGCCAGCAGCGACAGGGATGGGTACGAGCAGTACTTC. Looking up the rest from reference TRBV11-3 and TRBJ2-7 gives the full variable domain: EAGVVQSPRYKIIEKKQPVAFWCNPISGHNTLYWYLQNLGQGPELLIRYENEEAVDDSQLPKDRFSAERLKGVDSTLKIQPAELGDSAVYLCASSDRDGYEQYFGPGTRLTVT.

Ten or more counts support this clonotype. This rearrangement joins TRBV20-1 to TRBJ2-4, with 11 bases fitting TRBD1. The CDR3 is made up of 16 amino acids. Trimming cost V 1 base and J 1 base; bases outside gene matches: 3. Germline values: CDR1 DFQATT, CDR2 SNEGSKA (reference sequence). CDR3 in DNA: TGCAGTGCTAGAGGGACAGGGGGCGAGGCCAAAAACATTCAGTACTTC. Residues: CSARGTGGEAKNIQYF.

This clonotype has a handful of counts. The junction departs from the called germline gene at one end, perhaps through a read error. The J gene is TRBJ2-4, the V gene TRBV20-1; no reliable D call. This CDR3 has 15 amino acids. Germline V lookup: CDR1 DFQATT, CDR2 SNEGSKA (reference sequence). The CDR3 coding sequence is TGCAGTGCTAGAACGGGTGGATTGGCCAAAGACATTCAGTACTTC. As protein: CSARTGGLAKDIQYF.

This clonotype was seen repeatedly, ten times or more. This sequence joins TRBV2 and TRBJ1-6; D is unclear. Germline V gene sequence: CDR1 SNHLY, CDR2 FYNNEI. The CDR3 runs 13 residues. Trimming removed 3 bases from V and 5 bases from J, with 5 bases in between. CDR3 protein: CASSDQDNSPLHF. DNA for the CDR3: TGTGCCAGCAGTGATCAGGATAATTCACCCCTCCACTTT.